What follows are 28 T cell receptor beta chains derived from one specimen sequenced in a study of blood T cell repertoires in COVID-19. The assay was immunoSEQ multiplex PCR, and TCRdb's table has in-frame clones only and misses some. In the table there are fewer than 200,000 clones, roughly 90% of which are singletons. Sequencing used peripheral blood. These receptors were obtained from a man between 65 and 80 years old with active or convalescent COVID-19.

The V gene is TRBV9, the J gene TRBJ1-5; TRBD1 matches at 9 bases. The J segment lost 7 bases and the V segment lost 0 bases, leaving 5 bases of the junction unmatched. Germline CDR1 reads SGDLS; CDR2 reads YYNGEE. This CDR3 has 15 residues. CDR3 residues: CASSVGGTGRQPQHF. In nucleotides, the CDR3 is TGTGCCAGCAGCGTAGGGGGGACAGGGCGGCAGCCCCAGCATTTT.

The chain uses TRBV7-6 and TRBJ2-2; TRBD2 matches at 7 bases. Germline V gene sequence: CDR1 SGHVS, CDR2 FNYEAQ. This CDR3 is built from 17 residues. J was trimmed by 0 bases and V by 5 bases; bases with no gene match: 9. The CDR3 DNA follows: TGTGCCAGCAGCCCCCAGCCGGGAGGCGCGAACACCGGGGAGCTGTTTTTT. Its protein product is CASSPQPGGANTGELFF.

This rearrangement joins TRBV12-3 or TRBV12-4 to TRBJ2-1, with D maybe TRBD1 (6 bases). The CDR3 runs to 13 residues. Trimming pared 9 bases from V and 1 base from J, leaving 10 bases between. The CDR3 protein is CASRDNSYNEQFF. The DNA of the CDR3 is TGTGCCAGTCGGGACAATTCCTACAATGAGCAGTTCTTC.

This clone was recorded a few times. The chain couples TRBV6-5 to TRBJ2-5, with a possible D match to TRBD2 (6 bases). The CDR3 has 16 amino acids. The germline V gene has CDR1 MNHEY and CDR2 SVGAGI. V lost 0 bases to trimming and J lost 1 base, with 12 bases between them. CDR3 region: CASSYSVGGLQETQYF. For the CDR3, the DNA is TGTGCCAGCAGTTACTCCGTGGGAGGACTCCAAGAGACCCAGTACTTC.

V is TRBV30 and J is TRBJ2-7, with TRBD1 as a possible D gene (5 bases). The CDR3 is 13 residues long. V was trimmed by 3 bases and J by 6 bases, leaving 15 bases between them. CDR1 and CDR2 (germline): GTSNPN, SVGIG (reference sequence). The CDR3 reads CAWSPLRQGEQYF. The CDR3 DNA reads TGTGCCTGGAGCCCACTTCGCCAGGGCGAGCAGTACTTC.

This chain connects TRBV20-1 to TRBJ1-5, with D hard to call. CDR3 length: 13 residues. The V gene lost 3 bases and the J gene lost 5 bases, with 11 bases spanning the gap. Germline assignment: CDR1 DFQATT and CDR2 SNEGSKA (reference sequence). The CDR3 region is CSASGSEYQPQHF. The CDR3 DNA is TGCAGTGCTAGTGGGTCAGAATATCAGCCCCAGCATTTT.

In DNA form, the CDR3 reads TGTGCCAGTAGTCCCCGGACTAGCGGGGGGAATGAGCAGTTCTTC. Amino acid sequence: CASSPRTSGGNEQFF. V and J are TRBV19 and TRBJ2-1, with 14 bases aligning to TRBD2. The CDR3 totals 15 residues. Germline lookup yields CDR1 LNHDA and CDR2 SQIVND (reference sequence). V trimming: 5 bases; J trimming: 7 bases; junction bases outside the gene matches: 4. Full variable domain (remainder filled in from reference TRBV19 and TRBJ2-1): DGGITQSPKYLFRKEGQNVTLSCEQNLNHDAMYWYRQDPGQGLRLIYYSQIVNDFQKGDIAEGYSVSREKKESFPLTVTSAQKNPTAFYLCASSPRTSGGNEQFFGPGTRLTVL.

The rearrangement joins TRBV7-9 to TRBJ1-1; D is undetermined. V lost 5 bases, J lost 1 base, and 11 bases lay in between. Looked up from germline, CDR1 is SEHNR and CDR2 is FQNEAQ (reference sequence). The CDR3 is made up of 14 amino acids. CDR3 protein: CASSIRQGNTEAFF. DNA for the CDR3: TGTGCCAGCAGCATCCGACAAGGGAACACTGAAGCTTTCTTT.

The V and J genes are TRBV7-2 and TRBJ2-3; 13 positions agree with TRBD2. V was pared by 5 bases and J by 2 bases, with 7 bases of the junction left unmatched. The CDR3 runs to 17 residues. CDR1 is SGHTA and CDR2 is FQGNSA in the germline V gene. In DNA form, the CDR3 reads TGTGCCAGCAGCCCCAGACTAGCGGGGGGTTACACAGATACGCAGTATTTT. It yields the protein CASSPRLAGGYTDTQYF. The variable domain in full, with the rest retrieved from reference TRBV7-2 and TRBJ2-3, is GAGVSQSPSNKVTEKGKDVELRCDPISGHTALYWYRQSLGQGLEFLIYFQGNSAPDKSGLPSDRFSAERTGGSVSTLTIQRTQQEDSAVYLCASSPRLAGGYTDTQYFGPGTRLTVL.

The CDR3 coding sequence is TGTGCCAGCAGAGGACAGGGTAGCAATCAGCCCCAGCATTTT. Its translation: CASRGQGSNQPQHF. The chain couples TRBV6-6 to TRBJ1-5; the match to TRBD1 covers 8 bases. The V and J ends lost 6 bases and 0 bases, in that order; junction bases with no gene match: 1. This CDR3 is 14 amino acids long. Germline V gene sequence: CDR1 MNHNY, CDR2 SVGAGI (reference sequence).

The chain couples TRBV6-5 to TRBJ1-2; D is perhaps TRBD1 (6 bases). V lost 6 bases and J 4 bases, leaving 15 bases between the germline ends. This CDR3 spans 14 amino acids. Germline V lookup: CDR1 MNHEY, CDR2 SVGAGI. CDR3 sequence (DNA): TGTGCCAGCAGCTCCGGCGGGGGGCTCTATGGCTACACCTTC. Translated: CASSSGGGLYGYTF.

The chain employs TRBV7-8 and TRBJ2-1; 8 nucleotides match TRBD1. V was pared by 6 bases and J by 5 bases, with 3 bases of the junction left unmatched. The CDR3 has 13 residues. Looked up from germline, CDR1 is SGHVS and CDR2 is FQNEAQ. CDR3 in DNA: TGTGCCAGCAGTTCGACAGGGGACAATGAGCAGTTCTTC. It translates to CASSSTGDNEQFF.

The rearrangement links TRBV2 to TRBJ1-1; TRBD1 aligns across 7 bases. CDR1 SNHLY and CDR2 FYNNEI come from the germline V gene. The ends lost 2 bases at V and 5 bases at J; junction bases unmatched: 8. This CDR3 spans 15 amino acids. CDR3 DNA sequence: TGTGCCAGCAGTGAATCGCCGGGACAGTTAACTGAAGCTTTCTTT. Its translation: CASSESPGQLTEAFF. Full variable domain (missing parts from reference TRBV2 and TRBJ1-1): EPEVTQTPSHQVTQMGQEVILRCVPISNHLYFYWYRQILGQKVEFLVSFYNNEISEKSEIFDDQFSVERPDGSNFTLKIRSTKLEDSAMYFCASSESPGQLTEAFFGQGTRLTVV.

This clone was counted once. V and J are TRBV6-2 or TRBV6-3 and TRBJ2-2; tentative D call: TRBD2 (6 bases). Germline V CDR1 and CDR2: MNHEY, SVGEGT. The CDR3 has 16 amino acids. V lost 6 bases to trimming and J lost 7 bases, with 21 bases between them. In nucleotides, the CDR3 is TGTGCCAGCAGCCCTCCTTCCTGGGGGGTAGGCGGGGAGCTGTTTTTT. Translated: CASSPPSWGVGGELFF.

This chain uses TRBV2 with TRBJ1-5; maybe TRBD1 (5 bases). Germline lookup yields CDR1 SNHLY and CDR2 FYNNEI. This CDR3 contains 14 residues. V was clipped by 6 bases and J by 0 bases, with 9 bases between them. For the CDR3, the DNA is TGTGCCAGCAGCAGACAGATTAGCAATCAGCCCCAGCATTTT. Amino acids: CASSRQISNQPQHF. Full variable domain (remainder filled in from reference TRBV2 and TRBJ1-5): EPEVTQTPSHQVTQMGQEVILRCVPISNHLYFYWYRQILGQKVEFLVSFYNNEISEKSEIFDDQFSVERPDGSNFTLKIRSTKLEDSAMYFCASSRQISNQPQHFGDGTRLSIL.

The table lists this clone with a count of one. The rearrangement uses TRBV27 and TRBJ1-4; no reliable D call. V lost 5 bases to trimming and J lost 5 bases, with 15 bases between them. The CDR3 is 15 amino acids. The germline CDR1 and CDR2 sequences are MNHEY and SMNVEV (reference sequence). The CDR3 nucleotides are TGTGCCAGCAGTACTACCTCCGGGAGCAATGAAAAACTGTTTTTT. Amino acid sequence: CASSTTSGSNEKLFF.

The gene calls are TRBV2 and TRBJ1-5; D unclear. CDR3 length equals 13 residues. V dropped 4 bases and J dropped 8 bases, with 12 bases sitting between them. Germline assignment: CDR1 SNHLY and CDR2 FYNNEI. The CDR3 bases are TGTGCCAGCAGTGGGAGGATGATAGAGCCCCAGCATTTT. It encodes CASSGRMIEPQHF.

This chain joins TRBV20-1 and TRBJ2-1; the match to TRBD2 covers 8 bases. CDR1 is DFQATT, CDR2 SNEGSKA, per germline (reference sequence). Unmatched junction bases numbered 6, after V lost 3 bases and J lost 5 bases. The CDR3 has 14 residues. CDR3 sequence (DNA): TGCAGTGCTAGTCCGGGTAGCGGGAACAATGAGCAGTTCTTC. Its protein is CSASPGSGNNEQFF.

The genes are TRBV27 and TRBJ1-5; D possibly corresponds to TRBD1 (5 bases). V was clipped by 6 bases and J by 0 bases, with 18 bases between them. This CDR3 region has 17 residues. Germline CDR1 is MNHEY and CDR2 is SMNVEV (reference sequence). DNA for the CDR3: TGTGCCAGCAGCCCCGGGGGGAGCCCGTATAGCAATCAGCCCCAGCATTTT. Protein product: CASSPGGSPYSNQPQHF.

Here the CDR3 DNA reads TGTGCCAGCAGCTTAGCGCTAACAGGGGGCTCCTACGAGCAGTACTTC. Translated, it gives CASSLALTGGSYEQYF. This chain connects TRBV7-2 to TRBJ2-7; TRBD1 aligns across 8 bases. The CDR3 consists of 16 residues. CDR1 SGHTA and CDR2 FQGNSA come from the germline V gene. The junction had 4 bases not matched to a gene; V was cut back by 0 bases and J by 0 bases.

This chain links TRBV30 with TRBJ1-5; D ambiguous. Trimming left V 0 bases short and J 3 bases short, with 9 bases between. The length of the CDR3 is 14 residues. In germline, CDR1 is GTSNPN, CDR2 SVGIG (reference sequence). The CDR3 here is CAWSVPGNNQPQHF. CDR3 DNA: TGTGCCTGGAGTGTGCCAGGAAACAATCAGCCCCAGCATTTT.

V gene TRBV6-1 combines with J gene TRBJ2-7, with 8 bases matching TRBD1. CDR3 length: 15 amino acids. Germline lookup yields CDR1 MNHNS and CDR2 SASEGT. The V and J ends lost 2 bases and 2 bases, in that order; junction bases with no gene match: 5. For the CDR3, the DNA is TGTGCCAGCAGTGAAATGGGACAGGACCCCTACGAGCAGTACTTC. It specifies CASSEMGQDPYEQYF.

This clone is a singleton in its sample. J is TRBJ1-2 and V is TRBV4-3, with 7 bases identical to TRBD1. Germline-derived CDR1 and CDR2 are LGHNA and YSLEER. There are 18 residues in the CDR3. The trim removed 4 bases at V and 5 bases at J, leaving 19 bases unmatched. In DNA form, the CDR3 reads TGCGCCAGCAGCCCGCACCCCCCTCGACAGGGTTTGATATATGGCTACACCTTC. Translating gives CASSPHPPRQGLIYGYTF.

This chain joins TRBV30 and TRBJ1-1, with 7 bases fitting TRBD1. This CDR3 has 15 residues. Germline V gene sequence: CDR1 GTSNPN, CDR2 SVGIG (reference sequence). The CDR3 protein is CASRQGLNENTEAFF. The CDR3 region has the DNA TGTGCTTCTAGACAGGGCCTAAACGAGAACACTGAAGCTTTCTTT.

The V gene is TRBV11-2, the J gene TRBJ2-7, with TRBD2 identical over 11 bases. The CDR3 contains 15 residues. Per germline, CDR1 SGHAT and CDR2 FQNNGV. Trimming cost V 4 bases and J 0 bases; bases outside gene matches: 2. The CDR3 DNA reads TGTGCCAGCAGCTCGCTAGCGGGGGGCTCCTACGAGCAGTACTTC. Translating it yields CASSSLAGGSYEQYF.

This clone was counted a few times. This sequence joins TRBV6-1 and TRBJ2-2; 7 bases align to TRBD1. The CDR3 extends over 17 amino acids. V shed 2 bases, J shed 0 bases, and the junction held 6 bases outside the gene matches. The germline V gene encodes CDR1 MNHNS and CDR2 SASEGT. CDR3 amino acids: CASSEFPGTANTGELFF. As DNA, the CDR3 is TGTGCCAGCAGTGAATTCCCCGGGACAGCGAACACCGGGGAGCTGTTTTTT.

The V call is TRBV6-5, the J call TRBJ2-7, with D possibly matching TRBD1 (6 bases). This CDR3 contains 13 residues. V gave up 6 bases and J gave up 2 bases, with 11 bases separating them. The germline V gene has CDR1 MNHEY and CDR2 SVGAGI. DNA of the CDR3: TGTGCCAGCAGCCACGGACAGACCTACGAGCAGTACTTC. Protein sequence: CASSHGQTYEQYF.

The genes are TRBV5-8 and TRBJ1-1, with 8 bases lining up with TRBD1. The J segment lost 4 bases and the V segment lost 1 base, leaving 9 bases of the junction unmatched. Germline CDR1 reads SGHTS; CDR2 reads YDEGEE. The CDR3 spans 16 residues. The CDR3 protein is CASSLWPSGGVTEAFF. CDR3 nucleotides: TGTGCCAGCAGCTTGTGGCCTTCAGGGGGCGTCACTGAAGCTTTCTTT.